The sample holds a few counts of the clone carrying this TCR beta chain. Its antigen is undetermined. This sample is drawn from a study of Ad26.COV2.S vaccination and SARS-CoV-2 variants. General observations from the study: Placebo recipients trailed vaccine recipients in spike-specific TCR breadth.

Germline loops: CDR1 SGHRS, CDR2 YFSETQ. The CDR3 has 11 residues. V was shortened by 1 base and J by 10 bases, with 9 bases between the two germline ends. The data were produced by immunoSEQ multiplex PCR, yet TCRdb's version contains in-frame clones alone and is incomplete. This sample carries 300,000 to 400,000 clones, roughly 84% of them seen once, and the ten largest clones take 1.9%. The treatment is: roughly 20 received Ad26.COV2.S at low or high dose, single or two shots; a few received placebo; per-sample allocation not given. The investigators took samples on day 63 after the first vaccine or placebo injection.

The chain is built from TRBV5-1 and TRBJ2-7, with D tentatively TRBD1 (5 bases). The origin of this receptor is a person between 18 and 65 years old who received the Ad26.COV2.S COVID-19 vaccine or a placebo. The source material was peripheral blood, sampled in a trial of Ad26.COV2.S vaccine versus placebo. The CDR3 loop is CASSLSGRQYF. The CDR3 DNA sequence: TGCGCCAGCAGCTTGTCAGGGCGTCAGTACTTC. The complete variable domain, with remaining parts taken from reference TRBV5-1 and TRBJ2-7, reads KAGVTQTPRYLIKTRGQQVTLSCSPISGHRSVSWYQQTPGQGLQFLFEYFSETQRNKGNFPGRFSGRQFSNSRSEMNVSTLELGDSALYLCASSLSGRQYFGPGTRLTVT.